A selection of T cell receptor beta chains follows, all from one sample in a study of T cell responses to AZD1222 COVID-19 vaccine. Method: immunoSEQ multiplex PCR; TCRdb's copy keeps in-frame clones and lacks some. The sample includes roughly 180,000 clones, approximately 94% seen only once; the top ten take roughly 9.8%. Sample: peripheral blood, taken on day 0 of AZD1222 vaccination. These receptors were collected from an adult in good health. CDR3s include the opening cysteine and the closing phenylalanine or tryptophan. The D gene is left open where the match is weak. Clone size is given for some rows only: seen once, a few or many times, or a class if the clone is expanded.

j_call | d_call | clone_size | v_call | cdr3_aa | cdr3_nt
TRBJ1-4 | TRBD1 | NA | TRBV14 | CASSLRTGGEKLFF | TGTGCCAGCAGCCTGAGGACAGGAGGGGAAAAACTGTTTTTT
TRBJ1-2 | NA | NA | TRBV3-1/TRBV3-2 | CASSQGQSTYGYTF | TGTGCCAGCAGCCAAGGACAGAGCACCTATGGCTACACCTTC
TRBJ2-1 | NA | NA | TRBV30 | CAGRRYNEQFF | TGTGCCGGGAGGAGGTACAATGAGCAGTTCTTC
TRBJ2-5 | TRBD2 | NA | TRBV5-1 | CASSLDLAGETQYF | TGCGCCAGCAGCTTGGATCTAGCGGGGGAGACCCAGTACTTC
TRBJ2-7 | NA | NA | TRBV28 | CASSLGKREQYF | TGTGCCAGCAGTTTAGGGAAACGAGAGCAGTACTTC
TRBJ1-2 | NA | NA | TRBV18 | CASSPSGTSYGYTF | TGTGCCAGCTCACCAAGCGGGACAAGCTATGGCTACACCTTC
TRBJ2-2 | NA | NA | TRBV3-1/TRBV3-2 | CASSLRGRGNTGELFF | TGTGCCAGCAGCTTACGGGGCAGGGGGAACACCGGGGAGCTGTTTTTT
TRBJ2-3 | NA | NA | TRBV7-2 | CASSERPGLPRDTQYF | TGTGCCAGCAGCGAAAGGCCGGGACTCCCGCGGGATACGCAGTATTTT
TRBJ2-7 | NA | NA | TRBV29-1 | CSVEGRQYEQYF | TGCAGCGTTGAGGGGAGACAGTACGAGCAGTACTTC
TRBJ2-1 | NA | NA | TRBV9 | CASSVGLGQGSSYNEQFF | TGTGCCAGCAGCGTAGGGCTGGGGCAGGGGAGCTCCTACAATGAGCAGTTCTTC
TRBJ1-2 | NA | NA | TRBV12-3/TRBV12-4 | CASNFGLQGYTF | TGTGCCAGCAATTTCGGCCTCCAGGGCTACACCTTC
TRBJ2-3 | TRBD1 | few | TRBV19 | CASRGQGITDTQYF | TGTGCCAGTAGGGGACAGGGGATAACAGATACGCAGTATTTT
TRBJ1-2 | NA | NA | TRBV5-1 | CASSQPDLGGYTF | TGCGCCAGCAGCCAACCGGACCTCGGAGGCTACACCTTC
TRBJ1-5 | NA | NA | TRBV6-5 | CASSYSGRGQPQHF | TGTGCCAGCAGTTACTCTGGTCGGGGGCAGCCCCAGCATTTT
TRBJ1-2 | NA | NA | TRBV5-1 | CASSLGKSYGYTF | TGCGCCAGCAGTCTGGGTAAATCCTATGGCTACACCTTC